The 13 T cell receptor beta chains in this list originate from one sample, sequenced in a study of somatic mutations in T cells in chronic GVHD. Clones were read by immunoSEQ multiplex PCR, and TCRdb kept only the in-frame ones, dropping some. The sample shows roughly 15,000 clones, roughly 78% of them seen only once. Sequences were obtained from Vbeta20-negative CD4+ T cells from blood. Receptors originate from a male patient aged 50 to 60 with chronic graft-versus-host disease. The graft donor may have given rise to some T cells.

This clone was found a few times. The rearrangement links TRBV5-6 to TRBJ2-6; D remains ambiguous. With 2 bases removed from V and 1 base from J, the gap between germline ends came to 7 bases. The germline V gene encodes CDR1 SGHDT and CDR2 YYEEEE. The CDR3 consists of 15 residues. CDR3 sequence (DNA): TGTGCCAGCAGCTTAAGCCCTTCTGGGGCCAACGTCCTGACTTTC. Translated, it gives CASSLSPSGANVLTF.

This clone has a single count. The chain recombines TRBV19 with TRBJ2-1, with D possibly TRBD2 on 5 matching bases. Between the trimmed V and J ends, which lost 1 base and 2 bases, there was a span of 12 bases. The CDR3 length is 16 residues. From germline, CDR1 is LNHDA and CDR2 SQIVND (reference sequence). DNA for the CDR3: TGTGCCAGTAGTATAGCGGGAACGCCCGCCTACAATGAGCAGTTCTTC. It is translated as CASSIAGTPAYNEQFF.

This chain links TRBV4-1 with TRBJ2-1; 10 bases agree with TRBD1. This CDR3 is 15 amino acids long. The trim removed 1 base at V and 5 bases at J, leaving 2 bases unmatched. Per the germline V gene, CDR1 is MGHRA and CDR2 is YSYEKL. CDR3 protein: CASSQGDRGDNEQFF. The CDR3, as DNA: TGCGCCAGCAGCCAAGGGGACAGGGGCGACAATGAGCAGTTCTTC.

The J gene is TRBJ1-2, the V gene TRBV4-1; TRBD1 matches 10 bases. Germline lookup yields CDR1 MGHRA and CDR2 YSYEKL. V shed 4 bases, J shed 5 bases, and the junction held 4 bases outside the gene matches. This CDR3 has 14 amino acids. The CDR3 region is CASSPGQGEYGYTF. The DNA of the CDR3 is TGCGCCAGCAGCCCCGGACAGGGGGAGTATGGCTACACCTTC.

The genes are TRBV10-3 and TRBJ2-7; no definite D call. Trimming cost V 3 bases and J 0 bases, with 12 bases left between them. This CDR3 has 15 residues. Germline V CDR1 and CDR2: ENHRY, SYGVKD. The CDR3 region is CAISDAGFNSYEQYF. Written as DNA, the CDR3 is TGTGCCATCAGTGATGCCGGTTTCAACTCCTACGAGCAGTACTTC.

This clone was detected only a few times. J is TRBJ1-5 and V is TRBV2; no clear D gene. V was trimmed by 4 bases and J by 0 bases, leaving 10 bases between them. The CDR3 sequence is 15 residues long. The germline CDR1 and CDR2 sequences are SNHLY and FYNNEI. The CDR3 loop reads CASSAGTNSNQPQHF. The DNA for the CDR3 is TGTGCCAGCAGTGCCGGAACTAATAGCAATCAGCCCCAGCATTTT.

The chain carries TRBV5-4 and TRBJ2-7, with 8 bases fitting TRBD1. The germline CDR1 and CDR2 sequences are SGHNT and YYREEE (reference sequence). Trimming took 3 bases from V and 2 from J; bases not matched to a gene: 4. The CDR3 contains 14 residues. CDR3 residues: CASSSGGEPYEQYF. Written as DNA, the CDR3 is TGTGCCAGCAGCTCAGGGGGCGAGCCCTACGAGCAGTACTTC.

The rearrangement joins TRBV4-3 to TRBJ2-3; 9 bases line up with TRBD2. This CDR3 is built from 13 residues. J gave up 1 base and V 9 bases, and 2 bases lay outside the gene matches. Germline V gene lookup returns CDR1 LGHNA and CDR2 YSLEER. Here the CDR3 reads CARRGGCTDTQYF. CDR3 nucleotides: TGCGCCAGGCGGGGGGGATGCACAGATACGCAGTATTTT.

Only one count was recorded for this clone. V gene TRBV2 combines with J gene TRBJ2-1; TRBD1 matches at 7 bases. V was clipped by 7 bases and J by 1 base; unmatched bases: 7. Germline V CDR1 and CDR2: SNHLY, FYNNEI. This CDR3 is 15 amino acids long. CDR3 bases: TGTGCCAGCACCCGGGACAGTGGTTCCTACAATGAGCAGTTCTTC. Translated, it gives CASTRDSGSYNEQFF.

The J gene is TRBJ1-2, the V gene TRBV14, with 9 bases identical to TRBD1. Trimming took 2 bases from V and 4 from J; bases not matched to a gene: 5. Germline V CDR1 and CDR2: SGHDN, FVKESK. This CDR3 is 15 amino acids long. The CDR3 spells CASSQKGTGSYGYTF. Written as DNA, the CDR3 is TGTGCCAGCAGCCAAAAGGGGACAGGGAGCTATGGCTACACCTTC.

The chain recombines TRBV18 with TRBJ1-2; D might be TRBD1 (6 bases). The V gene's germline CDR1 is KGHSH and CDR2 LQKENI. Trimming shortened V by 0 bases and J by 3 bases, and 11 bases separated the two germline ends. This CDR3 is 15 amino acids long. CDR3 bases: TGTGCCAGCTCACCACCGGGGAACAGGGACTATGGCTACACCTTC. This translates into CASSPPGNRDYGYTF. Full variable domain (outside the CDR3, taken from reference TRBV18 and TRBJ1-2): NAGVMQNPRHLVRRRGQEARLRCSPMKGHSHVYWYRQLPEEGLKFMVYLQKENIIDESGMPKERFSAEFPKEGPSILRIQQVVRGDSAAYFCASSPPGNRDYGYTFGSGTRLTVV.

This clone was detected a few times. This chain links TRBV27 with TRBJ1-4; possible D gene TRBD1, 5 bases. The germline V gene encodes CDR1 MNHEY and CDR2 SMNVEV (reference sequence). CDR3 length: 14 residues. Deletions cut 2 bases from V and 8 bases from J, with 12 bases between. The CDR3 is CASSLGGSPEKLFF. The CDR3 coding sequence is TGTGCCAGCAGTTTAGGGGGGTCTCCGGAAAAACTGTTTTTT.

The chain links TRBV28 to TRBJ1-5; 10 bases are shared with TRBD1. CDR3 length: 15 residues. Germline V gene sequence: CDR1 MDHEN, CDR2 SYDVKM. Losses at the gene ends were 7 bases for V and 3 bases for J; bases not matched to a gene: 6. The CDR3 protein is CASNRQGALNQPQHF. The CDR3 region has the DNA TGTGCCAGCAATCGACAGGGGGCCCTCAATCAGCCCCAGCATTTT.